These 7 T cell receptor beta chains came from one sample sequenced in a study of T cell responses to AZD1222 COVID-19 vaccine. Sequenced by immunoSEQ multiplex PCR; TCRdb stores in-frame clones only, minus some. This table has tens of thousands of clones, around 88% appearing once. The sample here was peripheral blood, taken 28 days after the second dose of the MenACWY control vaccine. The receptors were sampled from an adult who received the MenACWY meningococcal vaccine as a control.

The J gene is TRBJ1-1, the V gene TRBV4-3; TRBD1 might be the D (6 bases). Trimming took 2 bases from V and 3 from J, leaving 13 bases between them. Germline V gene lookup returns CDR1 LGHNA and CDR2 YSLEER. This CDR3 comprises 15 residues. CDR3 sequence (DNA): TGCGCCAGCAGCCAAACGGGGGGCATGTACACTGAAGCTTTCTTT. This sequence encodes CASSQTGGMYTEAFF.

This chain uses TRBV15 with TRBJ1-4; TRBD1 might be the D (5 bases). This CDR3 has 14 residues. V lost 0 bases and J 8 bases, leaving 10 bases between the germline ends. Germline CDR1 reads LNHNV; CDR2 reads YYDKDF (reference sequence). Here the CDR3 DNA reads TGTGCCACCAGCAGAGACCAGGGATACGAAAAACTGTTTTTT. It translates to CATSRDQGYEKLFF.

The CDR3: CASRPSYGRDTQYF. CDR3 DNA: TGTGCCAGTAGGCCTAGTTATGGGCGGGATACGCAGTATTTT. V gene TRBV19 combines with J gene TRBJ2-3; D not certain. The V gene's germline CDR1 is LNHDA and CDR2 SQIVND (reference sequence). The CDR3 extends over 14 amino acids. Trimming left V 6 bases short and J 6 bases short, with 16 bases between. The full variable domain, in which reference TRBV19 and TRBJ2-3 provide the parts outside the CDR3, is DGGITQSPKYLFRKEGQNVTLSCEQNLNHDAMYWYRQDPGQGLRLIYYSQIVNDFQKGDIAEGYSVSREKKESFPLTVTSAQKNPTAFYLCASRPSYGRDTQYFGPGTRLTVL.

V is TRBV30 and J is TRBJ2-3; possible D gene TRBD2, 6 bases. Germline lookup yields CDR1 GTSNPN and CDR2 SVGIG (reference sequence). CDR3 size: 13 residues. Trimming removed 1 base from V and 11 bases from J, with 16 bases in between. CDR3 sequence: CAWSESGWGRQYF. As DNA, the CDR3 is TGTGCCTGGAGTGAGAGCGGGTGGGGGAGGCAGTATTTT. Combining the CDR3 with reference TRBV30 and TRBJ2-3 gives the whole variable domain SQTIHQWPATLVQPVGSPLSLECTVEGTSNPNLYWYRQAAGRGLQLLFYSVGIGQISSEVPQNLSASRPQDRQFILSSKKLLLSDSGFYLCAWSESGWGRQYFGPGTRLTVL.

The chain recombines TRBV10-3 with TRBJ2-1; 9 bases match TRBD2. CDR3 length: 13 amino acids. The germline CDR1 and CDR2 sequences are ENHRY and SYGVKD. With V trimmed by 8 bases and J by 5 bases, 4 bases remained unmatched. CDR3 region: CAILSSGDNEQFF. CDR3 sequence (DNA): TGTGCCATCTTGTCTAGCGGGGACAATGAGCAGTTCTTC.

V gene TRBV10-1 combines with J gene TRBJ2-1; D uncertain. The germline V and J ends were trimmed by 4 bases and 4 bases, with 11 bases remaining between them. The CDR3 is 14 residues long. CDR1 and CDR2 (germline): WNHNN, SYGVQD (reference sequence). CDR3: CASSVPNGYNEQFF. The CDR3 bases are TGCGCCAGCAGTGTCCCCAACGGGTACAATGAGCAGTTCTTC.

This clone occurred once. The gene calls are TRBV25-1 and TRBJ1-1, with 7 nucleotides matching TRBD1. The CDR3 totals 15 residues. Germline V gives CDR1 MGHDK, CDR2 SYGVNS. Trimming cost V 3 bases and J 5 bases; bases outside gene matches: 9. The CDR3, as DNA: TGTGCCAGCAGTGACCCAGGAGGGGGCCGGACTGAAGCTTTCTTT. Translated, it gives CASSDPGGGRTEAFF.